A single sample gave rise to the 15 T cell receptor beta chains below, sequenced in a study of blood T cell repertoires in COVID-19. The table came from immunoSEQ multiplex PCR; TCRdb's copy has only in-frame clones and leaves some out. The sample lists approximately 470,000 clones, 75% to 90% occurring once. Sequences were obtained from PBMCs or T cells enriched from blood (not recorded which). Every receptor here comes from a woman in her late teens or twenties who had recovered from COVID-19.

V gene TRBV19 combines with J gene TRBJ1-5; tentatively, D is TRBD1 (5 bases). Germline V gene data show CDR1 as LNHDA and CDR2 as SQIVND (reference sequence). With 3 bases removed from V and 2 bases from J, the gap between germline ends came to 14 bases. The CDR3 has 16 amino acids. CDR3 coding DNA: TGTGCCAGTAGTATGATAGGAGGGGTGCGCAATCAGCCCCAGCATTTT. Residues: CASSMIGGVRNQPQHF.

V usage is TRBV28 and J usage is TRBJ1-2, with 7 bases fitting TRBD1. V was pared by 5 bases and J by 8 bases, with 11 bases of the junction left unmatched. This CDR3 has 14 residues. Per germline, CDR1 MDHEN and CDR2 SYDVKM. CDR3 nucleotides: TGTGCCAGCAGTCCCCTCCGACAGGGTCTAGGCTACACCTTC. Translation: CASSPLRQGLGYTF.

The chain joins TRBV28 to TRBJ2-3; D is perhaps TRBD1 (5 bases). V gave up 4 bases and J gave up 3 bases, with 14 bases separating them. The CDR3 has 15 residues. Germline V gives CDR1 MDHEN, CDR2 SYDVKM. The CDR3 nucleotides are TGTGCCAGCAGTTCACCAGCGTCAGGGACAGATACGCAGTATTTT. This gives the protein CASSSPASGTDTQYF.

CDR3 amino acids: CASSQALAGAYNEQFF. The CDR3 bases are TGTGCCAGCAGCCAAGCCTTAGCGGGGGCCTACAATGAGCAGTTCTTC. The chain combines TRBV3-1 (or the pseudogene TRBV3-2) with TRBJ2-1, with 9 bases that match TRBD2. CDR3 size: 16 residues. The germline V gene encodes CDR1 LGHDT and CDR2 YNNKEL (reference sequence). The V gene end was trimmed by 1 base and the J gene end by 2 bases; junction bases not matched to a gene: 3.

The chain links TRBV9 to TRBJ2-7; TRBD2 is a possible D gene (6 bases). Looked up from germline, CDR1 is SGDLS and CDR2 is YYNGEE. Between the trimmed V and J ends, which lost 1 base and 0 bases, there was a span of 11 bases. This CDR3 has 15 amino acids. CDR3 nucleotide sequence: TGTGCCAGCAGCGTAACGGGGGACTTCTCCTACGAGCAGTACTTC. Its translation: CASSVTGDFSYEQYF.

This chain connects TRBV30 to TRBJ1-2, with 8 positions matching TRBD1. V was pared by 2 bases and J by 8 bases, with 7 bases of the junction left unmatched. The CDR3 covers 13 residues. CDR1 GTSNPN and CDR2 SVGIG come from the germline V gene (reference sequence). CDR3 loop: CAWSRGQERGYTF. CDR3 DNA: TGTGCCTGGAGTAGGGGACAGGAGAGAGGCTACACCTTC.

The chain has TRBV3-1 (or the pseudogene TRBV3-2) and TRBJ2-3; TRBD2 aligns across 7 bases. Germline lookup yields CDR1 LGHDT and CDR2 YNNKEL (reference sequence). The CDR3 spans 16 residues. The V and J ends lost 2 bases and 5 bases, in that order; junction bases with no gene match: 10. The CDR3: CASSQRTGTKRDTQYF. CDR3 in DNA: TGTGCCAGCAGCCAACGGACCGGGACTAAGAGAGATACGCAGTATTTT.

V usage is TRBV7-8 and J usage is TRBJ2-3; 8 nucleotides match TRBD1. Germline CDR1 reads SGHVS; CDR2 reads FQNEAQ. With V trimmed by 5 bases and J by 0 bases, 10 bases remained unmatched. The CDR3 is 17 residues long. CDR3 protein: CASSPQGALASTDTQYF. CDR3 sequence (DNA): TGTGCCAGCAGCCCGCAGGGGGCCCTAGCGAGCACAGATACGCAGTATTTT. The whole variable domain, remainder taken from reference TRBV7-8 and TRBJ2-3, is GAGVSQSPRYKVAKRGQDVALRCDPISGHVSLFWYQQALGQGPEFLTYFQNEAQLDKSGLPSDRFFAERPEGSVSTLKIQRTQQEDSAVYLCASSPQGALASTDTQYFGPGTRLTVL.

The V and J genes are TRBV30 and TRBJ1-1; 8 bases are a match to TRBD1. The junction had 2 bases not matched to a gene; V was cut back by 2 bases and J by 0 bases. The CDR3 consists of 14 residues. Germline V gene data show CDR1 as GTSNPN and CDR2 as SVGIG (reference sequence). CDR3 sequence reads: CAWSRQGMNTEAFF. In DNA form, the CDR3 reads TGTGCCTGGAGTAGACAGGGGATGAACACTGAAGCTTTCTTT. Looking up the rest from reference TRBV30 and TRBJ1-1 gives the full variable domain: SQTIHQWPATLVQPVGSPLSLECTVEGTSNPNLYWYRQAAGRGLQLLFYSVGIGQISSEVPQNLSASRPQDRQFILSSKKLLLSDSGFYLCAWSRQGMNTEAFFGQGTRLTVV.

The chain links TRBV5-6 to TRBJ1-3; TRBD1 agrees at 10 bases. The junction had 13 bases not matched to a gene; V was cut back by 4 bases and J by 0 bases. CDR3 length: 19 residues. Looked up from germline, CDR1 is SGHDT and CDR2 is YYEEEE. The CDR3 nucleotides read TGTGCCAGCAGCCTACCGGGACAGGGGTCCCCCGTCTCTGGAAACACCATATATTTT. Amino acid sequence: CASSLPGQGSPVSGNTIYF. The full variable domain, with the rest looked up from reference TRBV5-6 and TRBJ1-3, is DAGVTQSPTHLIKTRGQQVTLRCSPKSGHDTVSWYQQALGQGPQFIFQYYEEEERQRGNFPDRFSGHQFPNYSSELNVNALLLGDSALYLCASSLPGQGSPVSGNTIYFGEGSWLTVV.

For the CDR3, the DNA is TGCGCCAGCAGCTCTGATGGGGCAGGGACTAATGAAAAACTGTTTTTT. This sequence encodes CASSSDGAGTNEKLFF. The gene calls are TRBV4-1 and TRBJ1-4; possibly TRBD1 for D (5 bases). From germline, CDR1 is MGHRA and CDR2 YSYEKL. V was shortened by 5 bases and J by 2 bases, with 15 bases between the two germline ends. The CDR3 extends over 16 amino acids.

The rearrangement joins TRBV5-4 to TRBJ1-1; D is unclear. Looked up from germline, CDR1 is SGHNT and CDR2 is YYREEE (reference sequence). The V and J ends lost 4 bases and 1 base respectively, with 17 bases between them. The CDR3 contains 16 residues. CDR3 residues: CASSLRFATRNTEAFF. In DNA, the CDR3 is TGTGCCAGCAGCCTCCGGTTTGCGACACGGAACACTGAAGCTTTCTTT.

V usage is TRBV4-2 and J usage is TRBJ1-2; D might be TRBD1 (6 bases). The CDR3 runs 14 residues. Trimming stripped 4 bases from V and 7 bases from J, with 16 bases between. Germline CDR1 is LGHNA and CDR2 is YNFKEQ. The CDR3 DNA reads as TGTGCCAGCAGCCCTAAATCACAGGGCACTGGCTACACCTTC. Amino acids: CASSPKSQGTGYTF.

This chain links TRBV5-8 with TRBJ1-4; 7 positions agree with TRBD1. CDR3 length: 14 residues. V shed 5 bases and J 8 bases; nucleotides not matched to a gene: 9. Germline CDR1 is SGHTS and CDR2 is YDEGEE. CDR3 DNA: TGTGCCAGCAGGCCTATTACAGGGGACGAAAAACTGTTTTTT. This codes for CASRPITGDEKLFF.

This clone was observed a few times. The chain recombines TRBV19 with TRBJ1-2; 7 bases are shared with TRBD1. Germline CDR1 LNHDA, CDR2 SQIVND (reference sequence). The CDR3 loop spans 14 amino acids. V shed 5 bases, J shed 3 bases, and the junction held 6 bases outside the gene matches. CDR3 residues: CASSRPDRYYGYTF. The CDR3 region has the DNA TGTGCCAGTAGTCGCCCGGACAGGTACTATGGCTACACCTTC.